A selection of T cell receptor beta chains follows, all from one sample in a study of shared clonotypes between healthy human individuals. The table came from immunoSEQ multiplex PCR; TCRdb's copy has only in-frame clones and leaves some out. The sample lists under 120,000 clones, about 66% seen once, with about 24% in the top ten. Sequencing was carried out using memory CD8+ T cells sorted from blood. Source of these receptors: a woman in her thirties in good health. CDR3s include the opening cysteine and the closing phenylalanine or tryptophan. A D gene is named only where the DNA matches it firmly. A row's size may be missing; if present it is once, few, many or a size class.

V	D	J	size	DNA	CDR3
TRBV27	TRBD2	TRBJ2-7	NA	TGTGCCAGCAGTTCACCGGGACTAGCGTACGAGCAGTACTTC	CASSSPGLAYEQYF
TRBV6-1	NA	TRBJ1-3	few	TGTGCCAGCAGTGAAAGTGAGGAAGGCTCGGACACCATATATTTT	CASSESEEGSDTIYF
TRBV5-4	NA	TRBJ2-7	NA	TGTGCCAGCAGCTGGGAAAAACAGGGTAACGAGCAGTACTTC	CASSWEKQGNEQYF
TRBV28	NA	TRBJ2-1	NA	TGTGCCAGCAGTTTATACAGGTCCGGCGATGAGCAGTTCTTC	CASSLYRSGDEQFF
TRBV7-9	TRBD1	TRBJ1-4	few	TGTGCCAGCAGGTTGACAGGGGGCGCGGAAAAACTGTTTTTT	CASRLTGGAEKLFF
TRBV7-8	NA	TRBJ2-1	many	TGTGCCAGCAGCCCCCAGGGACTTGGAAACAATGAGCAGTTCTTC	CASSPQGLGNNEQFF
TRBV9	TRBD1	TRBJ2-7	NA	TGTGCCAGCAGCGGGGACAGGGGGCCCTACGAGCAGTACTTC	CASSGDRGPYEQYF
TRBV11-2	NA	TRBJ2-5	NA	TGTGCCAGCAGCCCCCACGAGTCCCAGTACTTC	CASSPHESQYF
TRBV2	NA	TRBJ2-2	NA	TGTGCCAGCAGTCTGACAGGGGAGGGTACCGGGGAGCTGTTTTTT	CASSLTGEGTGELFF
TRBV19	NA	TRBJ2-1	NA	TGTGCCAGTAGTATAAGAAGCGGCGACTACAATGAGCAGTTCTTC	CASSIRSGDYNEQFF
TRBV18	TRBD1	TRBJ1-3	NA	TGTGCCAGCTCACATTTACGACAGGGGAGCTCTGGAAACACCATATATTTT	CASSHLRQGSSGNTIYF
TRBV18	NA	TRBJ1-1	NA	TGTGCCAGCTCCACAAATCGGGTGTACACTGAAGCTTTCTTT	CASSTNRVYTEAFF
TRBV6-4	TRBD2	TRBJ2-3	once	TGTGCCAGCAGCTTGACTAGCGGGAGCACAGATACGCAGTATTTT	CASSLTSGSTDTQYF
TRBV5-1	TRBD1	TRBJ1-1	NA	TGCGCCAGCGGAAGACAGGGGTCTGAAGCTTTCTTT	CASGRQGSEAFF
TRBV6-6	TRBD1	TRBJ1-5	NA	TGTGCCAGCAGTTACTGGACAGGGGTTAGCAATCAGCCCCAGCATTTT	CASSYWTGVSNQPQHF
TRBV7-3	TRBD1	TRBJ1-1	few	TGTGCCAGCCGAGTTACAGGGGGCCAGGACACTGAAGCTTTCTTT	CASRVTGGQDTEAFF
TRBV10-2	NA	TRBJ2-2	NA	TGCGCCAGCTCGGAGAGGCTTTCCTATACCGGGGAGCTGTTTTTT	CASSERLSYTGELFF
TRBV6-1	NA	TRBJ1-4	few	TGTGCCAGCAGCGAAACTGGGGACACTGAAAAACTGTTTTTT	CASSETGDTEKLFF
TRBV27	TRBD1	TRBJ2-2	NA	TGTGCCAGCAGTTTACTTGGGACAGGCTATAACACCGGGGAGCTGTTTTTT	CASSLLGTGYNTGELFF
TRBV25-1	NA	TRBJ2-4	many	TGTGCCAGCAGTTCATCTCTAGCCAAAAACATTCAGTACTTC	CASSSSLAKNIQYF
TRBV6-4	NA	TRBJ1-4	once	TGTGCCAGCAGTGAAACCCACGAAAGCCAAAAACTGTTTTTT	CASSETHESQKLFF
TRBV7-8	NA	TRBJ1-1	NA	TGTGCCAGCAGCGACGACAGCATGAACACTGAAGCTTTCTTT	CASSDDSMNTEAFF
TRBV27	NA	TRBJ2-3	NA	TGTGCCAGCAGTTTCGTCGGAGGGATGGGAGATACGCAGTATTTT	CASSFVGGMGDTQYF
TRBV7-9	NA	TRBJ2-1	NA	TGTGCCAGCAGCTTAATTCGGGGAGTGTCCCACAATGAGCAGTTCTTC	CASSLIRGVSHNEQFF
TRBV10-2	NA	TRBJ2-2	NA	TGCGCCAGCTTGGCCGCCGCCGGGAACACCGGGGAGCTGTTTTTT	CASLAAAGNTGELFF
TRBV6-5	NA	TRBJ1-6	once	TGTGCCAGCAGTCGCCAGGGAAATAATTCACCCCTCCACTTT	CASSRQGNNSPLHF
TRBV6-6	NA	TRBJ1-2	NA	TGTGCCAGCAGTTACGCGAATCAGGGTGTCGGCTACACCTTC	CASSYANQGVGYTF
TRBV27	NA	TRBJ2-3	NA	TGTGCCAGCAGTTTATCGATCGCGGGAAGCACAGATACGCAGTATTTT	CASSLSIAGSTDTQYF
TRBV7-6	NA	TRBJ2-1	once	TGTGCCAGCAGCTTATCTGGGGGCAGTGAGCAGTTCTTC	CASSLSGGSEQFF
TRBV28	NA	TRBJ2-1	NA	TGTGCCAGCAACCCGGGATTAGACTACAATGAGCAGTTCTTC	CASNPGLDYNEQFF
TRBV27	TRBD2	TRBJ2-7	NA	TGTGCCAGCAGTTTGACGGGAGGGCCTAACGAGCAGTACTTC	CASSLTGGPNEQYF
TRBV15	TRBD2	TRBJ2-1	many	TGTGCCACCAGCACTACTAGCGGGAGTTACAATGAGCAGTTCTTC	CATSTTSGSYNEQFF
TRBV29-1	NA	TRBJ1-2	many	TGCAGCGTTGAGGCAGAGAACTATGGCTACACCTTC	CSVEAENYGYTF
TRBV14	TRBD2	TRBJ2-1	NA	TGTGCCAGCAGCCAAGTACCTAGCGGGACTGGGAATGAGCAGTTCTTC	CASSQVPSGTGNEQFF
TRBV6-5	TRBD2	TRBJ2-5	NA	TGTGCCAGCAGTTACCAGCGGGAGGGCCCGGGTGGGACCCAGTACTTC	CASSYQREGPGGTQYF
TRBV7-9	TRBD2	TRBJ2-3	NA	TGTGCCAGCAGCTCGACTAGCGGGAGGGCGAGAGATACGCAGTATTTT	CASSSTSGRARDTQYF
TRBV28	NA	TRBJ2-2	NA	TGTGCCAGCAGCCCCTCGGGCCGGGAAAGCACCGGGGAGCTGTTTTTT	CASSPSGRESTGELFF
TRBV27	NA	TRBJ1-5	NA	TGTGCCGCCTCTTCGGATAGCAATCAGCCCCAGCATTTT	CAASSDSNQPQHF
TRBV30	NA	TRBJ2-2	NA	TGTGCCTGGAGTATGTGGGGGAGGAGTAACGGGGAGCTGTTTTTT	CAWSMWGRSNGELFF
TRBV23-1	TRBD2	TRBJ2-7	NA	TGCGCCAGGGGCGGGAGGGGTTGTTACGAGCAGTACTTC	CARGGRGCYEQYF
TRBV29-1	TRBD2	TRBJ2-7	NA	TGCAGCGCGGCGGGCGGGACTAGCGGGATATACGAGCAGTACTTC	CSAAGGTSGIYEQYF
TRBV2	TRBD1	TRBJ1-5	NA	TGTGCCAGCGGTAGACAGGGGGCTTTAAATCAGCCCCAGCATTTT	CASGRQGALNQPQHF
TRBV5-4	NA	TRBJ1-2	NA	TGTGCCAGCAGCTTGCATTTGGTCGGGACACTTGATGGCTACACCTTC	CASSLHLVGTLDGYTF
TRBV6-1	NA	TRBJ1-1	NA	TGTGCCAGCAGTGAGTCCTTGTGGACTGAAGCTTTCTTT	CASSESLWTEAFF